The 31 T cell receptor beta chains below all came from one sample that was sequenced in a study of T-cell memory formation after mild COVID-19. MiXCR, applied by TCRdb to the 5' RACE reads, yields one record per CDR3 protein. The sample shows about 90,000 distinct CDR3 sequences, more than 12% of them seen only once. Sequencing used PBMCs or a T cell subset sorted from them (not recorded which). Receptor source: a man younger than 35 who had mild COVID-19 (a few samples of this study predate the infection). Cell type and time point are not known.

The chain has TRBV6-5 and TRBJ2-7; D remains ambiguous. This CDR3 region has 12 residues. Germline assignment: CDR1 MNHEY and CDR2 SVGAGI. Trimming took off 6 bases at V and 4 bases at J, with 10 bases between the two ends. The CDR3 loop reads CASSKDRYEQYF. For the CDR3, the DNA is TGTGCCAGCAGCAAGGACCGATACGAGCAGTACTTC.

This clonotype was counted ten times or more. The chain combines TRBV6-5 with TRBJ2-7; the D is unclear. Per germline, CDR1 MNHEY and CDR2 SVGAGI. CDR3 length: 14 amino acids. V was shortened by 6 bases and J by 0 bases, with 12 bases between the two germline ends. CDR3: CASSSSTYSYEQYF. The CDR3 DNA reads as TGTGCCAGCAGCTCAAGCACGTACTCCTACGAGCAGTACTTC.

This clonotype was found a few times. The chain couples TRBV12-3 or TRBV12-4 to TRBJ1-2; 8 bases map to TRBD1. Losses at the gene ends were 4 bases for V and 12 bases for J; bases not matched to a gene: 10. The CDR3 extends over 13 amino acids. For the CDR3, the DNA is TGTGCCAGCAGTTCCTGGACAGGGCTGGGGGACACCTTC. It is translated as CASSSWTGLGDTF.

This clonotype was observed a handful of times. In nucleotides, the CDR3 is TGTGCCACCAGTGATTTCCCCGGGGAGCTGTTTTTT. As protein: CATSDFPGELFF. The chain carries TRBV24-1 and TRBJ2-2; D not resolved. Trimming left V 1 base short and J 6 bases short, with 2 bases between. Germline CDR1 reads KGHDR; CDR2 reads SFDVKD. This CDR3 is 12 amino acids long.

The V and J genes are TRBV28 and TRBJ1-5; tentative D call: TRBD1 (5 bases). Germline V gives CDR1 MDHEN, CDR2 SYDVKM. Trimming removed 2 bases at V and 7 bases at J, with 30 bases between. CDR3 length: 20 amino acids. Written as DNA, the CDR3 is TGTGCCAGCAGTTTAAAGTGGGCAGGGCCCCGGCAAAAGCCCACCCAGCCCCAGCATTTT. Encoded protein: CASSLKWAGPRQKPTQPQHF.

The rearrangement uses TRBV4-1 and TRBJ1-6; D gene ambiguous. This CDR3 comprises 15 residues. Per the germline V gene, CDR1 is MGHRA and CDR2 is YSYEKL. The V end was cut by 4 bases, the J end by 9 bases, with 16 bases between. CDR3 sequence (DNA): TGCGCCAGCAGCCCCTGGACGGACGTTGGTTCACCCCTCCACTTT. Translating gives CASSPWTDVGSPLHF.

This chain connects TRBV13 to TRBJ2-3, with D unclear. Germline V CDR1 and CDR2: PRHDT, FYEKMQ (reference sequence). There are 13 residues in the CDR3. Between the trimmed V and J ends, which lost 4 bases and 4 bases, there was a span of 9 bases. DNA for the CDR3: TGTGCCAGCAGCTCCGGGCCCGCAGATACGCAGTATTTT. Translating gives CASSSGPADTQYF.

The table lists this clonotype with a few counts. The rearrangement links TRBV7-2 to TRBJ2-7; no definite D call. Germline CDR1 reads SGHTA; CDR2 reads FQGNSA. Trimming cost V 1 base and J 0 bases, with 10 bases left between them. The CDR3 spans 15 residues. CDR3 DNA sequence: TGTGCCAGCAGCTTAGATGGTCGAGGCTCCTACGAGCAGTACGTC. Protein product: CASSLDGRGSYEQYV.

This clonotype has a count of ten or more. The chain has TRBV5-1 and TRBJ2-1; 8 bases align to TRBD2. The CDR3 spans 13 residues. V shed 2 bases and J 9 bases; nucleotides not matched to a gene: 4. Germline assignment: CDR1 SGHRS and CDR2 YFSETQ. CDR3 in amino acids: CASSFILAGEQFF. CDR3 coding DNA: TGCGCCAGCAGCTTCATTCTAGCGGGTGAGCAGTTCTTC. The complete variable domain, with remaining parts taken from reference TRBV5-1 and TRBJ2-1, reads KAGVTQTPRYLIKTRGQQVTLSCSPISGHRSVSWYQQTPGQGLQFLFEYFSETQRNKGNFPGRFSGRQFSNSRSEMNVSTLELGDSALYLCASSFILAGEQFFGPGTRLTVL.

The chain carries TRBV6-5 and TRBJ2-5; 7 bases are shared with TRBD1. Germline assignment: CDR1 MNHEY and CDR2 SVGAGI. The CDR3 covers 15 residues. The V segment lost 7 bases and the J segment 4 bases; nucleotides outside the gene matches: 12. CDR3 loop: CASTSGQGDVETQYF. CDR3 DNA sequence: TGTGCCAGCACCTCGGGGCAGGGGGACGTAGAGACCCAGTACTTC.

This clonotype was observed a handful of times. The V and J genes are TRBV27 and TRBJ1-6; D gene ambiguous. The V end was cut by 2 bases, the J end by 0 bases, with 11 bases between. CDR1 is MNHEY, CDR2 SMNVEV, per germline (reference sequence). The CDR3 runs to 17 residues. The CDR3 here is CASSLKLPSSYNSPLHF. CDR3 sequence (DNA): TGTGCCAGCAGTTTAAAGTTACCTAGCTCCTATAATTCACCCCTCCACTTT.

CDR3 residues: CASSDSAGMGYGNHEQYF. As DNA, the CDR3 is TGTGCCAGTAGTGATTCCGCGGGAATGGGGTATGGTAACCACGAGCAGTACTTC. The chain is built from TRBV19 and TRBJ2-7, with D possibly TRBD2 on 6 matching bases. V lost 5 bases and J 5 bases, leaving 28 bases between the germline ends. The CDR3 has 18 amino acids. Germline loops: CDR1 LNHDA, CDR2 SQIVND (reference sequence).

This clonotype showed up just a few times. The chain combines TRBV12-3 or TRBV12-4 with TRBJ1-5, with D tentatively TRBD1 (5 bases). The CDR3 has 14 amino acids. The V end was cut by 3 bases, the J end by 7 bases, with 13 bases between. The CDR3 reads CASSLVLGDQPQHF. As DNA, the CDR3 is TGTGCCAGCAGTTTGGTTCTAGGGGACCAGCCCCAGCATTTT.

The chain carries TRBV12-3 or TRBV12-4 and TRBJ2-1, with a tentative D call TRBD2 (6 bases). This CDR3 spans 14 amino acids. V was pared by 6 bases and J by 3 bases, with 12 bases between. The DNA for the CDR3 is TGTGCCAGCAGATCGGGACTGGACTACAATGAGCAGTTCTTC. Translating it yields CASRSGLDYNEQFF.

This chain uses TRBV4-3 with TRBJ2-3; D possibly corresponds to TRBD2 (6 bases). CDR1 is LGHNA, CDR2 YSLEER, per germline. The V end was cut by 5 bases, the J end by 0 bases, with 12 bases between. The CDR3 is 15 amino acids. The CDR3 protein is CASSTGGTSTDTQYF. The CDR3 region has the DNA TGCGCCAGCAGCACCGGCGGGACTAGCACAGATACGCAGTATTTT.

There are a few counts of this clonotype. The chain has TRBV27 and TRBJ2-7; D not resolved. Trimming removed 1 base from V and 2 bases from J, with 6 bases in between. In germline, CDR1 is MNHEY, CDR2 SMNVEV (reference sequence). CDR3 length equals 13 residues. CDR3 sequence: CASSLFRAYEQYF. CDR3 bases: TGTGCCAGCAGTTTATTTAGGGCCTACGAGCAGTACTTC.

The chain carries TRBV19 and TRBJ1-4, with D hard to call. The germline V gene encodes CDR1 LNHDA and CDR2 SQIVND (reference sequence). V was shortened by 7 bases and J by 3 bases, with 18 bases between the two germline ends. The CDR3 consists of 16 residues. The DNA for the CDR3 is TGTGCCAGTACCCTTCCGGGTGGTAAGGCTAATGAAAAACTGTTTTTT. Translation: CASTLPGGKANEKLFF.

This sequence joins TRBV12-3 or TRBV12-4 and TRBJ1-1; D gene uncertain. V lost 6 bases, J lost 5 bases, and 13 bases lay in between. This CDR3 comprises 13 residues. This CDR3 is CASSLGPRTEAFF. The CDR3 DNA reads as TGTGCCAGCAGCCTCGGTCCGAGGACTGAAGCTTTCTTT.

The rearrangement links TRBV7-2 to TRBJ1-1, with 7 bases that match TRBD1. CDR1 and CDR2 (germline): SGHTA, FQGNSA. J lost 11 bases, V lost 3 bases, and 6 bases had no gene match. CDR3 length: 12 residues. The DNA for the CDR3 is TGTGCCAGCAGCTTGGGGACAGCCCAGGCTTTCTTT. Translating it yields CASSLGTAQAFF.

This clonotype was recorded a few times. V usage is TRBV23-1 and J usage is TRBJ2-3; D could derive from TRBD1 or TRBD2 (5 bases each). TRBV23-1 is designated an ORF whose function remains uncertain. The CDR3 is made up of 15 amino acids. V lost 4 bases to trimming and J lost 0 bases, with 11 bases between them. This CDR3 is CASSPGTDSTDTQYF. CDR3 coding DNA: TGCGCCAGCAGTCCCGGGACGGATAGCACAGATACGCAGTATTTT.

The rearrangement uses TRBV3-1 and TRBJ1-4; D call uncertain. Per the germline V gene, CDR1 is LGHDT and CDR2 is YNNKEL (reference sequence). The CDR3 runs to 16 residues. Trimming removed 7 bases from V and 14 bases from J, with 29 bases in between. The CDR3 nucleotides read TGTGCCAGCACCCTAAGTATCGGCGGATTTGGGCAGAGCCTGTTTTTT. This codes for CASTLSIGGFGQSLFF. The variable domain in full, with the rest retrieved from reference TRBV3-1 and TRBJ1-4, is DTAVSQTPKYLVTQMGNDKSIKCEQNLGHDTMYWYKQDSKKFLKIMFSYNNKELIINETVPNRFSPKSPDKAHLNLHINSLELGDSAVYFCASTLSIGGFGQSLFFGSGTQLSVL.

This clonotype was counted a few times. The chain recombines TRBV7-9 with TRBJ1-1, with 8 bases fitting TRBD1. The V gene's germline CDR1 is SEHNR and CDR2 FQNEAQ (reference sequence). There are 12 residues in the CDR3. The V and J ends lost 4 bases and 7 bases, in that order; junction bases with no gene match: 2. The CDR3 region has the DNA TGTGCCAGCAGCTCTGGACAGGGTGAAGCTTTCTTT. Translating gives CASSSGQGEAFF. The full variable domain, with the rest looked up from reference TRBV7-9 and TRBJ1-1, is DTGVSQNPRHKITKRGQNVTFRCDPISEHNRLYWYRQTLGQGPEFLTYFQNEAQLEKSRLLSDRFSAERPKGSFSTLEIQRTEQGDSAMYLCASSSGQGEAFFGQGTRLTVV.

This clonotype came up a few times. The CDR3 loop is CASSFDPGHSPYEQYF. CDR3 coding DNA: TGTGCCAGCAGCTTTGATCCGGGACACTCCCCCTACGAGCAGTACTTC. The chain combines TRBV5-6 with TRBJ2-7, with D tentatively TRBD1 (6 bases). The CDR3 totals 16 residues. Trimming pared 2 bases from V and 2 bases from J, leaving 17 bases between. Germline V gene data show CDR1 as SGHDT and CDR2 as YYEEEE.

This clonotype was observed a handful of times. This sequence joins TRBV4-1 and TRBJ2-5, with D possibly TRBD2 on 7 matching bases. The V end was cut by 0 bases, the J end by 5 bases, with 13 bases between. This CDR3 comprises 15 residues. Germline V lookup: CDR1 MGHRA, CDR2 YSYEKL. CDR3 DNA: TGCGCCAGCAGCCAAGAACGGGGGGCTCAGGAGACCCAGTACTTC. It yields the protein CASSQERGAQETQYF.

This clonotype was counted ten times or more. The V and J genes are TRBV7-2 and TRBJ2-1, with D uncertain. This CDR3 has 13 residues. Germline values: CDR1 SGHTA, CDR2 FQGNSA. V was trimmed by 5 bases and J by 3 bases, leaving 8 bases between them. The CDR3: CASSPLNYNEQFF. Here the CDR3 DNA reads TGTGCCAGCAGCCCACTTAACTACAATGAGCAGTTCTTC. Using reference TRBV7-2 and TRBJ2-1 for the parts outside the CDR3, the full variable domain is GAGVSQSPSNKVTEKGKDVELRCDPISGHTALYWYRQSLGQGLEFLIYFQGNSAPDKSGLPSDRFSAERTGGSVSTLTIQRTQQEDSAVYLCASSPLNYNEQFFGPGTRLTVL.

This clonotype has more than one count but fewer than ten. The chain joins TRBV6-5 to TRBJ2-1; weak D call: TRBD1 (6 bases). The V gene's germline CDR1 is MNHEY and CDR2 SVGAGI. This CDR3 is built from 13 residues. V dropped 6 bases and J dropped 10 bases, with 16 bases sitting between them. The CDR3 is CASSRGQISEQFF. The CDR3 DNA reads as TGTGCCAGCAGCCGAGGACAGATTTCAGAGCAGTTCTTC.

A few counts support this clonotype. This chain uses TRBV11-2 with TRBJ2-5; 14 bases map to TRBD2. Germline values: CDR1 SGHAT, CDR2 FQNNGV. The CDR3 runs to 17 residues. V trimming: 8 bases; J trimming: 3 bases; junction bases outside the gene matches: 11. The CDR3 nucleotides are TGTGCCAGCTCCTCCCAGGGACTAGCGGGGGTTAAAGAGACCCAGTACTTC. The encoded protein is CASSSQGLAGVKETQYF.

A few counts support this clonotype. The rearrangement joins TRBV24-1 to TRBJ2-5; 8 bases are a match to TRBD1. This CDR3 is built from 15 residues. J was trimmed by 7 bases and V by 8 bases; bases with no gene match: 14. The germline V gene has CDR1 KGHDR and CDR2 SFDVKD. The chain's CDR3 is CATMLLTGDPLTQYF. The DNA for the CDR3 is TGTGCCACCATGCTTCTGACAGGGGATCCGCTGACCCAGTACTTC.

CDR3 bases: TGCAGTGCTAGAGATCTCGGCGGGATGGTGAACAATGAGCAGTTCTTC. Translation gives CSARDLGGMVNNEQFF. This sequence joins TRBV20-1 and TRBJ2-1, with D possibly TRBD2 on 6 matching bases. From germline, CDR1 is DFQATT and CDR2 SNEGSKA (reference sequence). Trimming took 0 bases from V and 5 from J, leaving 17 bases between them. CDR3 length: 16 residues.

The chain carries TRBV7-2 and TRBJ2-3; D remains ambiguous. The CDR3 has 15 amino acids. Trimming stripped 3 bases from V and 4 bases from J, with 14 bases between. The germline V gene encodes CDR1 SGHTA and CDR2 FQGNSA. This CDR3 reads CASSFGVGLSDTQYF. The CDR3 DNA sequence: TGTGCCAGCAGCTTCGGTGTAGGGTTGTCAGATACGCAGTATTTT.

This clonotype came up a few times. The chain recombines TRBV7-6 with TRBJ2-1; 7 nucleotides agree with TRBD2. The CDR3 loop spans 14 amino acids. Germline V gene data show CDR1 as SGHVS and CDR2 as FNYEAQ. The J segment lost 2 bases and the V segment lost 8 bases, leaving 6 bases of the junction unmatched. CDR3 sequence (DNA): TGTGCCAGCGGTCGCGGGGGAGCCTACAATGAGCAGTTCTTC. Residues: CASGRGGAYNEQFF.